Described below is a single T cell receptor (beta chain) sequence and its context. Its antigen is not known. Germline CDR1 and CDR2: MNHEY and SVGAGI. The CDR3 is 16 residues long. V shed 1 base and J 2 bases; nucleotides not matched to a gene: 3. Naivety among CD8 cells was defined by CD45RO negativity and positive CCR7 selection, thereby excluding terminally differentiated effector memory CD45RA+ cells. The donors were all Caucasian adults (living in Nashville, Tennessee). Each subset's genomic DNA was shared equally among a number of immunoSEQ plates. The data were produced by immunoSEQ multiplex PCR, yet TCRdb's version contains in-frame clones alone and is incomplete. The table has millions of clones, about 95% seen once; the top ten hold 1.1%. The sample originates from a study of shared clonotypes between healthy human individuals. Study-wide background: For every donor, three CD4 naive, three CD4 memory, two CD8 naive and one CD8 memory plates were used. General study findings and limits: Generation probabilities were higher for clonotypes shared across all four sorted-subset donors than for unshared ones.

The source of this sequence is a man in his late teens or twenties in good health. The sequenced material came from naive CD8+ T cells sorted from blood. The V call is TRBV6-5, the J call TRBJ2-2; 8 bases fit TRBD2. The CDR3 DNA follows: TGTGCCAGCAGTTACTTAGCGGGAACCAACACCGGGGAGCTGTTTTTT. It yields the protein CASSYLAGTNTGELFF.